This T cell receptor (beta chain) was obtained from a study of cytomegalovirus exposure and HLA in healthy donors. Study outcomes and limitations: Common viral pathogens (according to a later analysis) appeared linked to several of the most significant clusters.

Turning to this clone: Its antigen is not known.

The PCR employed 60 Vbeta primers together with 13 Jbeta primers. Measured with immunoSEQ multiplex PCR; TCRdb has only the in-frame clones, and not every one. Recorded for this sample: 60,000 to 90,000 clones. Trimming at V came to 4 bases and at J to 2 bases, leaving 3 bases not matched to a gene. Looked up from germline, CDR1 is SQVTM and CDR2 is ANQGSEA. CDR3 size: 13 residues. The sequenced material came from PBMCs. This chain uses TRBV29-1 with TRBJ2-5, with 8 bases matching TRBD2. The clonotype was recovered from a woman between 40 and 55 years old in good health and CMV-seropositive. The CDR3 region is CSVVGRGQETQYF. The DNA of the CDR3 is TGCAGCGTTGTCGGGAGGGGGCAAGAGACCCAGTACTTC.